Listed below are T cell receptor beta chains from one sample, sequenced in a study of T-cell reconstitution after alpha-beta-depleted transplantation in children. TCRdb passed the PCR reads through MiXCR, listing each CDR3 protein once. The data hold around 580,000 distinct CDR3 sequences, with about 21% observed a single time. The specimen was PBMCs, mostly from graft donor cells, collected 360 days after TCRalphabeta/CD19-depleted stem cell transplant. The receptors derive from a boy under three years old who had a stem cell transplant for acute myeloid leukemia, so the T cells may come from the graft donor. CDR3s include the opening cysteine and the closing phenylalanine or tryptophan. The D gene is left open where the match is weak. Some rows mark clone size as missing; the rest say once, few, many or name a class of expanded clone.

d_call	j_call	cdr3_length	clone_size	v_call	cdr3_aa	cdr3_nt
TRBD1	TRBJ1-1	13	NA	TRBV5-6	CASSPDRGKWAFF	TGTGCCAGCAGTCCTGACAGGGGAAAGTGGGCTTTCTTT
TRBD2	TRBJ2-7	15	few	TRBV20-1	CSARDAGLRRYEQYF	TGCAGTGCTAGAGATGCGGGACTACGGCGCTACGAGCAGTACTTC
TRBD2	TRBJ2-5	15	many	TRBV20-1	CSARAALAGQETQYF	TGCAGTGCTAGAGCAGCGCTAGCGGGGCAAGAGACCCAGTACTTC
TRBD1	TRBJ2-7	15	few	TRBV4-3	CASSQWGQGGDEQYF	TGCGCCAGCAGCCAATGGGGACAGGGAGGCGACGAGCAGTACTTC
TRBD1	TRBJ1-6	15	few	TRBV12-3/TRBV12-4	CASRSLGTGIAPLHF	TGTGCCAGCAGGTCCTTAGGGACAGGGATTGCGCCCCTCCACTTT
NA	TRBJ1-1	13	many	TRBV12-3/TRBV12-4	CASSFNQESEAFF	TGTGCCAGCAGTTTTAATCAGGAGTCTGAAGCTTTCTTT
NA	TRBJ1-1	11	NA	TRBV6-5	CASWKNTEAFF	TGTGCCAGCTGGAAGAACACTGAAGCTTTCTTT
TRBD1	TRBJ2-1	16	many	TRBV12-3/TRBV12-4	CASSLGRDRVYNEQFF	TGTGCCAGCAGTTTGGGCCGGGACAGAGTGTACAATGAGCAGTTCTTC
NA	TRBJ2-5	14	few	TRBV12-3/TRBV12-4	CASSPPGSGETQYF	TGTGCCAGCAGTCCTCCAGGTTCCGGAGAGACCCAGTACTTC
NA	TRBJ1-6	14	NA	TRBV5-1	CASSTGTENSPLHF	TGCGCCAGCAGCACCGGGACGGAAAATTCACCCCTCCACTTT
TRBD1	TRBJ1-2	12	many	TRBV10-2	CASRTGDYGYTF	TGCGCCAGCAGGACAGGGGACTATGGCTACACCTTC
NA	TRBJ2-1	16	many	TRBV12-3/TRBV12-4	CASSLFRVSSYNEQFF	TGTGCCAGCAGTTTGTTCAGGGTTAGCTCCTACAATGAGCAGTTCTTC
NA	TRBJ2-1	13	few	TRBV9	CASSVRDYNEQFF	TGTGCCAGCAGCGTACGGGACTACAATGAGCAGTTCTTC
TRBD2	TRBJ2-1	17	NA	TRBV7-2	CASSTSWGGGAANEQFF	TGTGCCAGCAGCACGAGCTGGGGCGGGGGGGCCGCTAATGAGCAGTTCTTC
NA	TRBJ2-5	16	NA	TRBV25-1	CASSGPGTLYQETQYF	TGTGCCAGCAGTGGCCCCGGGACACTGTACCAAGAGACCCAGTACTTC
NA	TRBJ2-2	13	few	TRBV12-3/TRBV12-4	CASSLKEVGELFF	TGTGCCAGCAGTTTAAAAGAAGTCGGGGAGCTGTTTTTT
TRBD2	TRBJ2-3	17	few	TRBV20-1	CCADVGLAGISTDTQYF	TGCTGTGCTGACGTTGGACTAGCGGGGATTAGCACAGATACGCAGTATTTT
NA	TRBJ2-3	17	NA	TRBV6-5	CASSYSPHSPQGDTQYF	TGTGCCAGCAGTTACTCCCCACATTCACCCCAGGGAGATACGCAGTATTTT
NA	TRBJ1-2	14	NA	TRBV19	CASSIGRANYGYTF	TGTGCCAGTAGTATCGGCCGAGCTAACTATGGCTACACCTTC
NA	TRBJ2-3	13	many	TRBV6-6	CASISVPTDTQYF	TGTGCCAGCATTTCCGTCCCCACAGATACGCAGTATTTT
NA	TRBJ2-7	14	many	TRBV7-2	CASSLTRVGAEQYF	TGTGCCAGCAGCTTAACTCGGGTCGGGGCGGAGCAGTACTTC
NA	TRBJ2-2	13	NA	TRBV6-1	CASTTVDTGELFF	TGTGCCAGTACGACAGTTGACACCGGGGAGCTGTTTTTT
NA	TRBJ2-5	15	few	TRBV20-1	CSARGGRGYGETQYF	TGCAGTGCTAGAGGGGGCAGGGGCTATGGGGAGACCCAGTACTTC
TRBD1	TRBJ1-5	15	NA	TRBV5-1	CASSLEGQGGQPQHF	TGCGCCAGCAGCTTGGAGGGACAGGGGGGTCAGCCCCAGCATTTT
TRBD1	TRBJ2-7	18	NA	TRBV27	CASSSRDRPRRTSYEQYF	TGTGCCAGCAGTTCCCGGGACAGGCCGCGCCGCACTTCCTACGAGCAGTACTTC
NA	TRBJ2-1	14	few	TRBV27	CASSFNYLYNEQFF	TGTGCCAGCAGTTTTAACTACCTTTACAATGAGCAGTTCTTC
NA	TRBJ2-6	14	many	TRBV6-2/TRBV6-3	CASSPISGANVLTF	TGTGCCAGCAGTCCAATCTCTGGGGCCAACGTCCTGACTTTC
TRBD2	TRBJ2-1	14	few	TRBV12-3/TRBV12-4	CASSRASGYNEQFF	TGTGCCAGCAGTAGGGCTAGCGGCTACAATGAGCAGTTCTTC
TRBD1	TRBJ2-1	16	many	TRBV4-1	CASSRSGTGALNEQFF	TGCGCCAGCAGCCGGTCCGGGACAGGGGCACTCAATGAGCAGTTCTTC
NA	TRBJ2-3	15	many	TRBV12-3/TRBV12-4	CASTLQDTSTDTQYF	TGTGCCAGCACCCTACAGGATACTAGCACAGATACGCAGTATTTT
NA	TRBJ1-6	18	many	TRBV18	CASSPRSSGSSYNSPLHF	TGTGCCAGCTCACCACGTTCCTCAGGGAGCTCCTATAATTCACCCCTCCACTTT
TRBD1	TRBJ2-1	11	NA	TRBV7-9	CASSRQGEQFF	TGTGCCAGCAGCAGACAGGGGGAGCAGTTCTTC
NA	TRBJ2-2	16	NA	TRBV2	CASRTPGQSNTGELFF	TGTGCCAGCAGGACGCCGGGACAATCGAACACCGGGGAGCTGTTTTTT
NA	TRBJ1-2	20	many	TRBV11-1	CASSPLGGGDRVQANYGYTF	TGTGCCAGCAGCCCATTGGGGGGAGGAGACAGAGTACAAGCTAACTATGGCTACACCTTC
TRBD2	TRBJ2-3	15	NA	TRBV6-5	CASSYSRRGADTQYF	TGTGCCAGCAGTTACTCGCGGCGGGGGGCAGATACGCAGTATTTT
TRBD2	TRBJ2-7	17	few	TRBV12-3/TRBV12-4	CASSLVSLTSEGYEQYF	TGTGCCAGCAGTTTAGTATCCTTGACTAGCGAGGGTTACGAGCAGTACTTC
NA	TRBJ2-7	19	many	TRBV4-3	CASSQESPEGSYHFYEQYF	TGCGCCAGCAGCCAAGAAAGCCCGGAGGGGAGTTACCACTTCTACGAGCAGTACTTC
TRBD2	TRBJ2-7	13	once	TRBV7-8	CASRRTSDHEQYF	TGTGCCAGCAGACGGACTAGCGACCACGAGCAGTACTTC
TRBD1	TRBJ2-2	15	few	TRBV7-2	CASSSRTGVTGELFF	TGTGCCAGCAGTTCACGGACAGGGGTCACCGGGGAGCTGTTTTTT
NA	TRBJ2-7	16	NA	TRBV5-1	CASSPLGQVSDSEQYF	TGCGCCAGCAGCCCCCTCGGGCAGGTCAGTGACTCCGAGCAGTACTTC
TRBD2	TRBJ2-1	15	few	TRBV27	CASKSGGLGRNEQFF	TGTGCCAGCAAAAGCGGGGGTCTGGGAAGGAATGAGCAGTTCTTC
NA	TRBJ2-3	17	many	TRBV7-8	CASSLARRSLSTDTQYF	TGTGCCAGCAGCTTAGCGAGGCGGTCGTTGAGCACAGATACGCAGTATTTT
NA	TRBJ2-1	14	many	TRBV20-1	CSAREGWGRNEQFF	TGCAGTGCTAGAGAGGGGTGGGGGAGGAATGAGCAGTTCTTC
TRBD1	TRBJ1-5	15	many	TRBV6-1	CASRDRTGRNQPQHF	TGTGCCAGCAGAGACCGGACAGGGAGGAATCAGCCCCAGCATTTT
TRBD1	TRBJ2-1	14	many	TRBV29-1	CSVEVTGTYNEQFF	TGCAGCGTTGAAGTGACAGGGACGTACAATGAGCAGTTCTTC
TRBD1	TRBJ1-4	16	many	TRBV6-5	CASSYLHAGGIEKLFF	TGTGCCAGCAGTTATCTTCATGCAGGGGGAATTGAAAAACTGTTTTTT
NA	TRBJ2-4	14	many	TRBV7-9	CASSLEVAKNIQYF	TGTGCCAGCAGCTTAGAAGTAGCCAAAAACATTCAGTACTTC
NA	TRBJ1-1	17	NA	TRBV10-2	CASSPEWGSGQNTEAFF	TGCGCCAGCAGCCCCGAGTGGGGATCGGGACAGAACACTGAAGCTTTCTTT
NA	TRBJ2-2	13	many	TRBV29-1	CSVEDLGHGELFF	TGCAGCGTTGAAGATCTGGGGCACGGGGAGCTGTTTTTT